What follows are 21 T cell receptor beta chains derived from one specimen sequenced in a study of T cell clones after liver transplantation. Here immunoSEQ multiplex PCR was the method, and the copy in TCRdb shows in-frame clones only, minus some. The sample shows roughly 40,000 clones, around 84% of them seen only once. The source was CD4+ T cells from blood, collected 24 months after liver transplant. The receptors here all came from a human patient who received a liver transplant. Some T cells may be graft donor cells.

This chain joins TRBV6-5 and TRBJ2-2; 7 bases agree with TRBD2. The CDR3 loop spans 15 amino acids. Germline trimming cut 0 bases from V and 7 bases from J; bases unmatched to any gene: 5. CDR1 MNHEY and CDR2 SVGAGI come from the germline V gene. CDR3 in DNA: TGTGCCAGCAGTTACTCCGGGAGGCCAAACGGGGAGCTGTTTTTT. Translating it yields CASSYSGRPNGELFF.

V usage is TRBV11-2 and J usage is TRBJ2-3; perhaps TRBD2 as D (6 bases). Germline CDR1 reads SGHAT; CDR2 reads FQNNGV. CDR3 length: 16 amino acids. The germline V and J ends were trimmed by 2 bases and 0 bases, with 12 bases remaining between them. The CDR3 here is CASSLRPAGSTDTQYF. The CDR3 DNA reads as TGTGCCAGCAGCTTACGCCCAGCGGGCAGCACAGATACGCAGTATTTT.

V and J are TRBV7-9 and TRBJ2-7, with TRBD1 matching over 9 bases. Germline V lookup: CDR1 SEHNR, CDR2 FQNEAQ (reference sequence). CDR3 length: 16 amino acids. V was clipped by 4 bases and J by 1 base; unmatched bases: 8. CDR3: CASSSTYRGRSYEQYF. DNA for the CDR3: TGTGCCAGCAGCTCTACCTACAGGGGGCGATCCTACGAGCAGTACTTC.

The chain uses TRBV7-9 and TRBJ2-7, with D unresolved. The V end was cut by 5 bases, the J end by 3 bases, with 23 bases between. The CDR3 sequence is 17 residues long. CDR1 is SEHNR and CDR2 is FQNEAQ in the germline V gene (reference sequence). CDR3 nucleotides: TGTGCCAGCAGCCCCCTAGTCATCCAAGAAAGGGACTACGAGCAGTACTTC. This codes for CASSPLVIQERDYEQYF.

The V gene is TRBV19, the J gene TRBJ1-5; TRBD1 matches 7 bases. The CDR3 covers 17 residues. V shed 3 bases and J 4 bases; nucleotides not matched to a gene: 12. Germline V gene sequence: CDR1 LNHDA, CDR2 SQIVND (reference sequence). The CDR3 region is CASSIRSTGQTNQPQHF. DNA for the CDR3: TGTGCCAGTAGTATTCGATCGACGGGACAGACAAATCAGCCCCAGCATTTT.

The chain uses TRBV15 and TRBJ2-1; 15 nucleotides match TRBD2. Germline CDR1 and CDR2: LNHNV and YYDKDF (reference sequence). The CDR3 extends over 16 amino acids. The V gene end was trimmed by 4 bases and the J gene end by 6 bases; junction bases not matched to a gene: 4. The DNA of the CDR3 is TGTGCCACCAGCAAGGGGACTAGCGGGAGGACCAATGAGCAGTTCTTC. Encoded protein: CATSKGTSGRTNEQFF. The whole variable domain, remainder taken from reference TRBV15 and TRBJ2-1, is DAMVIQNPRYQVTQFGKPVTLSCSQTLNHNVMYWYQQKSSQAPKLLFHYYDKDFNNEADTPDNFQSRRPNTSFCFLDIRSPGLGDTAMYLCATSKGTSGRTNEQFFGPGTRLTVL.

V and J are TRBV15 and TRBJ1-3; 8 bases are a match to TRBD1. Germline trimming cut 1 base from V and 4 bases from J; bases unmatched to any gene: 6. The V gene's germline CDR1 is LNHNV and CDR2 YYDKDF (reference sequence). The CDR3 consists of 16 residues. In DNA form, the CDR3 reads TGTGCCACCAGCAGAGGTGGACAGGGAAGAGGAAACACCATATATTTT. Protein: CATSRGGQGRGNTIYF.

This clone was observed a few times. This chain connects TRBV7-9 to TRBJ1-2, with TRBD1 identical over 8 bases. The germline V gene encodes CDR1 SEHNR and CDR2 FQNEAQ (reference sequence). V was pared by 4 bases and J by 6 bases, with 7 bases of the junction left unmatched. This CDR3 is 14 amino acids long. The CDR3 region has the DNA TGTGCCAGCAGCTCCCTGACAGGGGTGGATGGCTACACCTTC. Amino acid sequence: CASSSLTGVDGYTF.

The chain carries TRBV19 and TRBJ2-1, with 7 bases that match TRBD1. The V gene end was trimmed by 7 bases and the J gene end by 9 bases; junction bases not matched to a gene: 15. In germline, CDR1 is LNHDA, CDR2 SQIVND (reference sequence). The CDR3 loop spans 15 amino acids. CDR3 DNA sequence: TGTGCCAGTAATTCAGCAGGGGGTCCTCGGCCTGAGCAGTTCTTC. This codes for CASNSAGGPRPEQFF.

The rearrangement links TRBV9 to TRBJ1-1; D call uncertain. From germline, CDR1 is SGDLS and CDR2 YYNGEE. This CDR3 has 14 residues. With 4 bases removed from V and 0 bases from J, the gap between germline ends came to 10 bases. The CDR3: CASSSRGVNTEAFF. CDR3 DNA: TGTGCCAGCAGCTCGCGCGGGGTGAACACTGAAGCTTTCTTT.

The rearrangement joins TRBV5-1 to TRBJ1-2, with 10 bases fitting TRBD1. The V gene's germline CDR1 is SGHRS and CDR2 YFSETQ. J was trimmed by 11 bases and V by 2 bases; bases with no gene match: 9. The CDR3 is 14 amino acids. The CDR3 DNA follows: TGCGCCAGCAGCTTTACCGGGACAGGGGTACTTTACACCTTC. Protein product: CASSFTGTGVLYTF.

This chain uses TRBV4-1 with TRBJ1-1; perhaps TRBD1 as D (6 bases). The germline V and J ends were trimmed by 3 bases and 0 bases, with 23 bases remaining between them. The CDR3 runs to 19 residues. Germline V gene sequence: CDR1 MGHRA, CDR2 YSYEKL. The CDR3 DNA reads as TGCGCCAGCAGCCACCGAACTGACAGGCCCCACACGCTGAACACTGAAGCTTTCTTT. Encoded protein: CASSHRTDRPHTLNTEAFF.

This chain joins TRBV5-1 and TRBJ2-5, with no clear D. Germline CDR1 SGHRS, CDR2 YFSETQ. V was clipped by 4 bases and J by 0 bases, with 10 bases between them. This CDR3 region has 14 residues. CDR3: CASSNRPNQETQYF. CDR3 bases: TGCGCCAGCAGCAACCGGCCAAACCAAGAGACCCAGTACTTC. The full variable domain, in which reference TRBV5-1 and TRBJ2-5 provide the parts outside the CDR3, is KAGVTQTPRYLIKTRGQQVTLSCSPISGHRSVSWYQQTPGQGLQFLFEYFSETQRNKGNFPGRFSGRQFSNSRSEMNVSTLELGDSALYLCASSNRPNQETQYFGPGTRLLVL.

V gene TRBV5-4 combines with J gene TRBJ2-7, with TRBD2 matching 10 bases. CDR3 size: 15 residues. The V and J ends lost 4 bases and 2 bases, in that order; junction bases with no gene match: 6. Germline V CDR1 and CDR2: SGHNT, YYREEE (reference sequence). This CDR3 is CASSPGLAYTYEQYF. The DNA for the CDR3 is TGTGCCAGCAGCCCGGGACTAGCGTACACCTACGAGCAGTACTTC.

The chain links TRBV11-3 to TRBJ2-1; 8 nucleotides align to TRBD2. The junction had 7 bases not matched to a gene; V was cut back by 0 bases and J by 0 bases. The CDR3 runs 18 residues. The germline V gene has CDR1 SGHNT and CDR2 YENEEA. The CDR3 reads CASSLDLDGRDSYNEQFF. The CDR3, as DNA: TGTGCCAGCAGCTTAGATCTGGACGGGAGGGACTCCTACAATGAGCAGTTCTTC.

The rearrangement uses TRBV27 and TRBJ1-4, with 9 nucleotides matching TRBD1. Germline CDR1 and CDR2: MNHEY and SMNVEV (reference sequence). V shed 2 bases and J 5 bases; nucleotides not matched to a gene: 3. The CDR3 has 15 residues. The CDR3 spells CASSLLGQGNEKLFF. CDR3 in DNA: TGTGCCAGCAGTTTACTTGGACAGGGGAATGAAAAACTGTTTTTT.

V gene TRBV7-8 combines with J gene TRBJ1-2; a possible D gene is TRBD1 (6 bases). This CDR3 is 18 amino acids long. Trimming pared 0 bases from V and 1 base from J, leaving 18 bases between. The germline V gene encodes CDR1 SGHVS and CDR2 FQNEAQ. This CDR3 is CASSLAYRAQRGNYGYTF. The CDR3 coding sequence is TGTGCCAGCAGCTTAGCATACAGGGCCCAACGTGGTAACTATGGCTACACCTTC.

V and J are TRBV10-1 and TRBJ2-1; D not certain. Per germline, CDR1 WNHNN and CDR2 SYGVQD (reference sequence). The CDR3 totals 13 residues. The ends were cut back, 3 bases at V and 12 bases at J, with 15 bases in the middle. The CDR3 spells CASSDRAPTRQFF. The CDR3 DNA follows: TGCGCCAGCAGTGATAGGGCCCCGACCCGGCAGTTCTTC.

This clone was recorded only once. This chain joins TRBV25-1 and TRBJ1-2; tentatively, D is TRBD1 (5 bases). Germline V gene sequence: CDR1 MGHDK, CDR2 SYGVNS. V shed 4 bases and J shed 6 bases, with 21 bases lying between them. This CDR3 spans 16 amino acids. CDR3 nucleotide sequence: TGTGCCAGCAGTGGACACCTCGGCAGGGTTGCCCATGGCTACACCTTC. It is translated as CASSGHLGRVAHGYTF.

The count of this clone is one. The chain combines TRBV28 with TRBJ1-2; a weak D match, TRBD1 (6 bases). V was shortened by 7 bases and J by 6 bases, with 27 bases between the two germline ends. The CDR3 totals 17 residues. The germline V gene has CDR1 MDHEN and CDR2 SYDVKM. This CDR3 is CASTIPPPTGIRHGYTF. In nucleotides, the CDR3 is TGTGCCAGCACAATTCCGCCCCCCACAGGGATCCGGCATGGCTACACCTTC.

This sequence joins TRBV6-1 and TRBJ1-2; D perhaps matches TRBD1 (6 bases). Looked up from germline, CDR1 is MNHNS and CDR2 is SASEGT. Trimming took off 2 bases at V and 8 bases at J, with 15 bases between the two ends. The CDR3 runs to 14 residues. CDR3 coding DNA: TGTGCCAGCAGTGAATGGTCAGGGGAGGGAGGCTACACCTTC. It translates to CASSEWSGEGGYTF.